This TCR beta chain was sequenced during a study of blood T cell repertoires in COVID-19. The V and J ends lost 1 base and 8 bases, in that order; junction bases with no gene match: 8. CDR3 length: 14 residues. In the source study's methods: Quantification of nucleated cells was approximated via reference gene primer amplification. Clones were sequenced by immunoSEQ multiplex PCR, and TCRdb holds only the in-frame ones, with some missing. Clone size and V and J calls were adopted from that table, with D and trimming inferred from the DNA. Among 150,000 to 250,000 clones listed, about 80% were seen once.

The chain combines TRBV5-7 with TRBJ1-2, with 7 bases aligning to TRBD1. TRBV5-7 is sorted into the ORF group, with uncertain function. This TCR derives from a human donor with acute or convalescent COVID-19. The donor label of this sample is uncertain. Material for sequencing was peripheral blood. CDR3 amino acids: CASSLLEGGDGYTF. CDR3 bases: TGTGCCAGCAGCTTGTTGGAAGGGGGCGACGGCTACACCTTC.